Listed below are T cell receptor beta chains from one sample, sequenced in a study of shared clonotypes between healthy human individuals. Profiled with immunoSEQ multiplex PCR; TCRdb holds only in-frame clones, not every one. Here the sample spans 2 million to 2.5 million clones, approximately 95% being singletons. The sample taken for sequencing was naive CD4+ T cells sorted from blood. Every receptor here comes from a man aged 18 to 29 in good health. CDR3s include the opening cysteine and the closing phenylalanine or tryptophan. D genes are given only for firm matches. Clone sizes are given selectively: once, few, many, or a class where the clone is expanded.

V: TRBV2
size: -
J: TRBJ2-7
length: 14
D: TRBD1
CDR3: CASSGQGKPYEQYF
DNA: TGTGCCAGCAGTGGACAGGGTAAACCCTACGAGCAGTACTTC

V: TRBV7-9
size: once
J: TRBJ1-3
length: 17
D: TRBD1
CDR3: CASTPSPVRGTGNTIYF
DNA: TGTGCCAGCACCCCAAGCCCTGTCAGGGGGACTGGAAACACCATATATTTT

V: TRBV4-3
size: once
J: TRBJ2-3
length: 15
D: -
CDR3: CASSQVGREGATQYF
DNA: TGCGCCAGCAGCCAAGTGGGTCGGGAGGGGGCTACGCAGTATTTT

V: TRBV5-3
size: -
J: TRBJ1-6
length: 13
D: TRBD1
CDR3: CARRRDRNSPLHF
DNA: TGTGCCAGACGCCGGGACAGAAATTCACCCCTCCACTTT

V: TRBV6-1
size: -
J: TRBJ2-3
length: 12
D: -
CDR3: CASRGSVDTQYF
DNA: TGTGCCAGCAGGGGTAGCGTGGATACGCAGTATTTT

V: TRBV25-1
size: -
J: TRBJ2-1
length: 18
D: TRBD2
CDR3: CASSESGLAGGLYNEQFF
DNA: TGTGCCAGCAGTGAATCAGGACTAGCGGGAGGGCTCTACAATGAGCAGTTCTTC

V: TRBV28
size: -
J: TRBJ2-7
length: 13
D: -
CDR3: CASRGGSSYEQYF
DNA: TGTGCCAGCAGGGGAGGCAGCTCCTACGAGCAGTACTTC

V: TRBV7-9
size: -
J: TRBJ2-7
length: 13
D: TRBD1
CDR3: CASRKGQGYEQYF
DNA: TGTGCCAGCAGGAAGGGACAGGGCTACGAGCAGTACTTC

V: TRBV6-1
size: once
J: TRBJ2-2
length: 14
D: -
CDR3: CASGGQATTGELFF
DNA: TGTGCCAGCGGGGGGCAGGCTACCACCGGGGAGCTGTTTTTT

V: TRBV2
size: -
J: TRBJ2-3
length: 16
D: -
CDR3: CASTADSMLTSDTQYF
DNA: TGTGCCAGCACGGCTGATTCTATGCTGACGAGCGATACGCAGTATTTT

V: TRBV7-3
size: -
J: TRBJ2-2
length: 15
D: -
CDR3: CASSSSGYYTGELFF
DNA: TGTGCCAGCAGCTCCTCAGGTTACTACACCGGGGAGCTGTTTTTT

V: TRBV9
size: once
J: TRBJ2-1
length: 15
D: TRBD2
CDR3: CASSSSGSSYNEQFF
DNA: TGTGCCAGCAGTTCTAGCGGTAGCTCCTACAATGAGCAGTTCTTC

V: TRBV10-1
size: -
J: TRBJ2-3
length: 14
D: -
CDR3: CASSRQVAGDTQYF
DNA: TGCGCCAGCAGTAGACAGGTCGCGGGTGATACGCAGTATTTT

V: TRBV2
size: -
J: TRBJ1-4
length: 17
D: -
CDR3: CASSEVAGDRNNEKLFF
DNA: TGTGCCAGCAGTGAGGTCGCAGGGGATAGGAATAATGAAAAACTGTTTTTT

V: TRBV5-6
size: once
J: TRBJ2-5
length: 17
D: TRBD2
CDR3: CASSLDARLAGDETQYF
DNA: TGTGCCAGCAGCTTGGACGCGCGACTAGCGGGAGACGAGACCCAGTACTTC

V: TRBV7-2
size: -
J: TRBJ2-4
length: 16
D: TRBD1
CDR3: CASSSTGQGAKNIQYF
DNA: TGTGCCAGCAGCTCGACGGGACAGGGGGCCAAAAACATTCAGTACTTC

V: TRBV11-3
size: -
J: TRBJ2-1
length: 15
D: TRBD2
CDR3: CASSLGGLAGDEQFF
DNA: TGTGCCAGCAGCTTAGGTGGACTAGCGGGCGATGAGCAGTTCTTC

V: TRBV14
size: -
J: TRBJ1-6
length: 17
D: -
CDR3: CASSQEAASSYNSPLHF
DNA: TGTGCCAGCAGCCAAGAGGCAGCAAGCTCCTATAATTCACCCCTCCACTTT

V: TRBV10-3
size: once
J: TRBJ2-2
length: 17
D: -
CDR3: CAISDLSGFRNTGELFF
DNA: TGTGCCATCAGTGATCTATCCGGCTTCCGGAACACCGGGGAGCTGTTTTTT

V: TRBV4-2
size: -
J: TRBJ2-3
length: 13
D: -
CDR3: CASGGIYVDTQYF
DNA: TGTGCCAGCGGTGGGATCTACGTGGATACGCAGTATTTT

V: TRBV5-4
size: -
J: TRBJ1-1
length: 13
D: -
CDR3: CASSLDPNTEAFF
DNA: TGTGCCAGCAGCTTGGATCCGAACACTGAAGCTTTCTTT

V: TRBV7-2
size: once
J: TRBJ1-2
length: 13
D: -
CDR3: CASSSTERPRYTF
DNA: TGTGCCAGCAGCTCGACAGAAAGGCCCCGCTACACCTTC

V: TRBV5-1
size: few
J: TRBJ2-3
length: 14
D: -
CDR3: CASSLGGVTDTQYF
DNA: TGCGCCAGCAGCTTAGGGGGGGTCACAGATACGCAGTATTTT

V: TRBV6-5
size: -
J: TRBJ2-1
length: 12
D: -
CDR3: CASRGAGNEQFF
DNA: TGTGCCAGCAGGGGGGCCGGGAATGAGCAGTTCTTC

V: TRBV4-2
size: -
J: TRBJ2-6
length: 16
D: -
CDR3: CASSQDSAAGANVLTF
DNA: TGTGCCAGCAGCCAAGATAGTGCAGCTGGGGCCAACGTCCTGACTTTC

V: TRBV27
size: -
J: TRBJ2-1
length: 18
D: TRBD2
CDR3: CASTKKGLAGRSSNEQFF
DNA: TGTGCCAGCACCAAAAAGGGACTAGCGGGCCGATCCTCAAATGAGCAGTTCTTC

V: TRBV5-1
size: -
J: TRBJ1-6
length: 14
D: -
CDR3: CASSFGRVNSPLHF
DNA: TGCGCCAGCAGCTTTGGACGGGTTAATTCACCCCTCCACTTT

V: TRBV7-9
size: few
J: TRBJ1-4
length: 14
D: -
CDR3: CASSLARNNEKLFF
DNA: TGTGCCAGCAGCTTAGCACGGAATAATGAAAAACTGTTTTTT

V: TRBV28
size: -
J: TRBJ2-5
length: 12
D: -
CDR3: CASSEQGKTQYF
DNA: TGTGCCAGCAGTGAACAGGGAAAGACCCAGTACTTC

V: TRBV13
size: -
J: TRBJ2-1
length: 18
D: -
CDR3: CASSPRPGLLRSYNEQFF
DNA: TGTGCCAGCAGCCCAAGGCCGGGGCTACTGCGCTCCTACAATGAGCAGTTCTTC

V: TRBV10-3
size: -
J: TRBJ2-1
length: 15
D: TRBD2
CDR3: CAISEGAGGLYEQFF
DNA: TGTGCCATCAGTGAGGGAGCGGGAGGGCTCTATGAGCAGTTCTTC